Given below is one TCR beta chain in context. Antigen unknown. The table came from immunoSEQ multiplex PCR; TCRdb's copy has only in-frame clones and leaves some out. The sample includes 9,500 to 15,000 clones, about nine tenths of them seen just once. This record comes from a study of chemoradiotherapy in HPV16-positive cancers. Study observations and caveats: HPV-specific T cells were functionally defined from only two HPV16-positive patients. Candidate HPV-specific clones and E7-related TCR motifs grew in tumor during treatment.

CDR1 is SGHNT, CDR2 YYREEE, per germline (reference sequence). The CDR3 consists of 15 residues. The V and J ends lost 5 bases and 1 base, in that order; junction bases with no gene match: 8. The V call is TRBV5-4, the J call TRBJ2-7, with TRBD1 matching over 8 bases. The clonotype was recovered from a human donor with HPV-associated anogenital cancer. Sample: blood, taken from a patient who underwent chemoradiotherapy. The CDR3 coding sequence is TGTGCCAGCAGACGGGACAGGACTTTATCCTACGAGCAGTACTTC. It encodes CASRRDRTLSYEQYF.